The source of this T cell receptor beta chain is a study of control samples from healthy donors and cancer patients. Some clones are missing from TCRdb's copy, which holds only in-frame ones; the method was immunoSEQ multiplex PCR. This table holds some 89,000 clones, about 83% found once. The CDR3 is made up of 15 amino acids. Germline CDR1 MNHEY, CDR2 SMNVEV (reference sequence). V lost 7 bases and J 0 bases, leaving 12 bases between the germline ends. The sample taken for sequencing was blood. This TCR was recovered from a woman between 35 and 50 years old in good health. This sequence joins TRBV27 and TRBJ2-2, with D possibly matching TRBD1 (5 bases). The DNA of the CDR3 is TGTGCCAGCAAGGAGAGACAGACGAACACCGGGGAGCTGTTTTTT. Translating it yields CASKERQTNTGELFF.